What follows are 29 T cell receptor beta chains derived from one specimen sequenced in a study of blood T cell repertoires in COVID-19. The repertoire was sequenced with immunoSEQ multiplex PCR; TCRdb's copy has only in-frame clones and lacks some. Among roughly 170,000 clones listed, over 65% were seen once. Material: PBMCs or T cells enriched from blood (not recorded which). These receptors all come from a woman aged 50 to 65 who had recovered from COVID-19.

V is TRBV6-2 or TRBV6-3 and J is TRBJ2-1, with 7 bases fitting TRBD1. This CDR3 comprises 14 residues. The germline CDR1 and CDR2 sequences are MNHEY and SVGEGT. V lost 5 bases to trimming and J lost 7 bases; unmatched junction nucleotides: 8. CDR3 in DNA: TGTGCCAGCAGTCTGGGACAGACAGTGAATGAGCAGTTCTTC. Its translation: CASSLGQTVNEQFF.

V is TRBV10-3 and J is TRBJ1-6; 9 nucleotides line up with TRBD1. In germline, CDR1 is ENHRY, CDR2 SYGVKD. The CDR3 consists of 15 residues. J gave up 7 bases and V 9 bases, and 10 bases lay outside the gene matches. The CDR3 is CAMRPGQGTNSPLHF. The CDR3 region has the DNA TGTGCCATGAGACCGGGACAGGGAACGAATTCACCCCTCCACTTT.

This clone was seen a few times. This chain joins TRBV28 and TRBJ1-1; TRBD1 matches 10 bases. The CDR3 sequence is 17 residues long. Germline assignment: CDR1 MDHEN and CDR2 SYDVKM. V shed 6 bases and J 4 bases; nucleotides not matched to a gene: 14. The CDR3 spells CASRSPGQGTGATEAFF. The CDR3 DNA sequence: TGTGCCAGCAGATCTCCGGGACAGGGGACAGGAGCCACTGAAGCTTTCTTT.

Details on this clone: Additional DNA sequences in this sample encode the identical CDR3. The J gene is TRBJ1-6, the V gene TRBV11-2; D is undetermined. This CDR3 is built from 12 residues. Germline V gene lookup returns CDR1 SGHAT and CDR2 FQNNGV. Trimming took 3 bases from V and 5 from J, leaving 2 bases between them. CDR3 bases: TGTGCCAGCAGCTTCAATAATTCACCCCTCCACTTT. Amino acid sequence: CASSFNNSPLHF.

The CDR3 sequence is CSVEVGGNGEAFF. The DNA for the CDR3 is TGCAGCGTTGAAGTAGGGGGTAACGGTGAAGCTTTCTTT. V is TRBV29-1 and J is TRBJ1-1; perhaps TRBD1 as D (6 bases). V was cut by 1 base and J by 7 bases, with 13 bases left in between. This CDR3 comprises 13 residues. CDR1 is SQVTM and CDR2 is ANQGSEA in the germline V gene. Full variable domain (outside the CDR3, taken from reference TRBV29-1 and TRBJ1-1): SAVISQKPSRDICQRGTSLTIQCQVDSQVTMMFWYRQQPGQSLTLIATANQGSEATYESGFVIDKFPISRPNLTFSTLTVSNMSPEDSSIYLCSVEVGGNGEAFFGQGTRLTVV.

The rearrangement links TRBV30 to TRBJ2-7, with D perhaps TRBD2 (5 bases). V was pared by 2 bases and J by 6 bases, with 17 bases between. CDR1 and CDR2 (germline): GTSNPN, SVGIG (reference sequence). The CDR3 spans 14 residues. The CDR3 protein is CAWSLGSSDGEQYV. The CDR3 DNA reads TGTGCCTGGAGTTTGGGAAGTAGCGACGGCGAGCAGTACGTC.

The chain links TRBV5-6 to TRBJ1-6; D ambiguous. This CDR3 has 12 residues. Germline lookup yields CDR1 SGHDT and CDR2 YYEEEE. The V and J ends lost 4 bases and 9 bases respectively, with 8 bases between them. CDR3 amino acids: CASSTQASPLHF. The DNA of the CDR3 is TGTGCCAGCAGCACCCAGGCTTCACCCCTCCACTTT.

The rearrangement joins TRBV7-8 to TRBJ1-6, with TRBD1 matching over 11 bases. Germline CDR1 and CDR2: SGHVS and FQNEAQ. V was pared by 1 base and J by 9 bases, with 2 bases of the junction left unmatched. The CDR3 has 15 residues. The CDR3 DNA reads TGTGCCAGCAGCTTAGTGGGACAGGGGGTTTCACCCCTCCACTTT. Its protein is CASSLVGQGVSPLHF.

The chain carries TRBV6-5 and TRBJ1-2; D is possibly TRBD1 (6 bases). Germline V lookup: CDR1 MNHEY, CDR2 SVGAGI. The CDR3 totals 14 residues. V lost 7 bases and J lost 6, with 18 bases in between. The CDR3 region has the DNA TGTGCCAGCACCTTCGGGGGGGCACGAAATGGCTACACCTTC. The encoded protein is CASTFGGARNGYTF.

The genes are TRBV2 and TRBJ1-5; possible D gene TRBD1, 6 bases. Germline CDR1 SNHLY, CDR2 FYNNEI. V gave up 6 bases and J gave up 4 bases, with 31 bases separating them. The CDR3 loop spans 20 amino acids. The DNA of the CDR3 is TGTGCCAGCAGACCTGGGCCCGAAACGCCCGGGGGGGCTTTGAATCAGCCCCAGCATTTT. It specifies CASRPGPETPGGALNQPQHF.

This chain links TRBV3-1 (or the pseudogene TRBV3-2) with TRBJ2-5; 10 nucleotides align to TRBD2. Germline CDR1 is LGHDT and CDR2 is YNNKEL (reference sequence). V shed 1 base, J shed 3 bases, and the junction held 8 bases outside the gene matches. The CDR3 is 17 residues long. The CDR3 loop is CASSQGLTSGVEETQYF. For the CDR3, the DNA is TGTGCCAGCAGCCAAGGTTTAACTAGCGGGGTTGAAGAGACCCAGTACTTC.

The chain's CDR3 is CASSLQGLAKNIQYF. CDR3 bases: TGTGCCAGCAGCTTACAGGGACTAGCCAAAAACATTCAGTACTTC. The gene calls are TRBV7-2 and TRBJ2-4; D perhaps matches TRBD2 (6 bases). This CDR3 contains 15 residues. V lost 2 bases and J lost 0, with 8 bases in between. CDR1 and CDR2 (germline): SGHTA, FQGNSA.

The rearrangement uses TRBV29-1 and TRBJ2-2; TRBD1 aligns across 11 bases. CDR1 is SQVTM and CDR2 is ANQGSEA in the germline V gene. Germline trimming cut 6 bases from V and 4 bases from J; bases unmatched to any gene: 7. This CDR3 has 15 amino acids. The CDR3 nucleotides read TGCAGCGTCTGGGACAGGGGGTCCGTCACCGGGGAGCTGTTTTTT. This encodes CSVWDRGSVTGELFF.

This chain joins TRBV28 and TRBJ1-2, with 8 bases aligning to TRBD1. CDR1 and CDR2 from the germline V gene are MDHEN and SYDVKM. The CDR3 runs to 15 residues. Losses at the gene ends were 5 bases for V and 0 bases for J; bases not matched to a gene: 5. The chain's CDR3 is CASSRADRANYGYTF. CDR3 DNA: TGTGCCAGCAGTCGGGCGGACAGGGCTAACTATGGCTACACCTTC.

This sequence joins TRBV5-5 and TRBJ1-2; D call uncertain. The CDR3 extends over 13 amino acids. The V gene lost 1 base and the J gene lost 3 bases, with 7 bases spanning the gap. The V gene's germline CDR1 is SGHKS and CDR2 YYEKEE (reference sequence). The CDR3 nucleotides are TGTGCCAGCAGCTTGATCGGGTACTATGGCTACACCTTC. It encodes CASSLIGYYGYTF. Looking up the rest from reference TRBV5-5 and TRBJ1-2 gives the full variable domain: DAGVTQSPTHLIKTRGQQVTLRCSPISGHKSVSWYQQVLGQGPQFIFQYYEKEERGRGNFPDRFSARQFPNYSSELNVNALLLGDSALYLCASSLIGYYGYTFGSGTRLTVV.

This clone was counted between two and nine times. The chain couples TRBV5-1 to TRBJ1-4; no definite D call. Trimming stripped 4 bases from V and 5 bases from J, with 12 bases between. This CDR3 spans 14 amino acids. Germline CDR1 and CDR2: SGHRS and YFSETQ. CDR3 residues: CASSLLGQNEKLFF. The CDR3, as DNA: TGCGCCAGCAGCCTTCTGGGCCAAAATGAAAAACTGTTTTTT.

This chain connects TRBV19 to TRBJ1-2; 7 bases line up with TRBD1. The CDR3 is made up of 15 amino acids. Trimming at V came to 3 bases and at J to 8 bases, leaving 12 bases not matched to a gene. Looked up from germline, CDR1 is LNHDA and CDR2 is SQIVND (reference sequence). CDR3 nucleotide sequence: TGTGCCAGTAGTATCTCTCCGGGACAGAGCCTCGGCTACACCTTC. Translating it yields CASSISPGQSLGYTF.

This chain uses TRBV6-5 with TRBJ2-7; 9 bases are a match to TRBD1. V was clipped by 6 bases and J by 5 bases; unmatched bases: 5. CDR3 length equals 13 residues. CDR1 is MNHEY, CDR2 SVGAGI, per germline. The CDR3 protein is CASSRDRGDEQYV. The DNA for the CDR3 is TGTGCCAGCAGCAGAGACAGGGGGGACGAGCAGTACGTC.

This clone was detected only a few times. V is TRBV27 and J is TRBJ2-2; 8 bases agree with TRBD1. Germline CDR1 MNHEY, CDR2 SMNVEV (reference sequence). The CDR3 loop spans 23 amino acids. J was trimmed by 1 base and V by 3 bases; bases with no gene match: 25. In DNA, the CDR3 is TGTGCCAGCAGTTTCGGGAATAATCCTTTCAGGGGGCAAAATTCGGGGAACACCGGGGAGCTGTTTTTT. Translated, it gives CASSFGNNPFRGQNSGNTGELFF.

This sequence joins TRBV6-2 or TRBV6-3 and TRBJ1-5; 10 bases agree with TRBD1. After removal of 3 bases from V and 6 bases from J, the junction contained 5 bases not matched to a gene. Germline CDR1 reads MNHEY; CDR2 reads SVGEGT. This CDR3 is built from 15 residues. CDR3 bases: TGTGCCAGCAGTTATCGCCGGGACAGGGGTCAGCCCCAGCATTTT. Translating it yields CASSYRRDRGQPQHF.

This chain links TRBV6-5 with TRBJ1-1; D is possibly TRBD1 (5 bases). CDR3 length: 14 residues. The V end was cut by 2 bases, the J end by 6 bases, with 13 bases between. Germline V gene lookup returns CDR1 MNHEY and CDR2 SVGAGI. In DNA form, the CDR3 reads TGTGCCAGCAGTTACCCCTTTTCGGGGGCTGAAGCTTTCTTT. Its translation: CASSYPFSGAEAFF.

This chain links TRBV14 with TRBJ1-2, with D maybe TRBD1 (5 bases). V was shortened by 6 bases and J by 5 bases, with 13 bases between the two germline ends. Germline-derived CDR1 and CDR2 are SGHDN and FVKESK. The CDR3 consists of 13 residues. As DNA, the CDR3 is TGTGCCAGCAGACTATCAGGGTATTATGGCTACACCTTC. It translates to CASRLSGYYGYTF.

This chain links TRBV5-1 with TRBJ1-4; 9 nucleotides line up with TRBD1. In germline, CDR1 is SGHRS, CDR2 YFSETQ. The CDR3 is 15 residues long. Trimming cost V 4 bases and J 7 bases; bases outside gene matches: 8. CDR3 loop: CASSGTGTGLEKLFF. The CDR3 DNA sequence: TGCGCCAGCAGCGGCACCGGGACAGGGCTTGAAAAACTGTTTTTT. The full variable domain, rest sourced from reference TRBV5-1 and TRBJ1-4, is KAGVTQTPRYLIKTRGQQVTLSCSPISGHRSVSWYQQTPGQGLQFLFEYFSETQRNKGNFPGRFSGRQFSNSRSEMNVSTLELGDSALYLCASSGTGTGLEKLFFGSGTQLSVL.

V and J are TRBV4-1 and TRBJ2-5; the match to TRBD2 covers 9 bases. Germline-derived CDR1 and CDR2 are MGHRA and YSYEKL. The V segment lost 1 base and the J segment 4 bases; nucleotides outside the gene matches: 7. The CDR3 covers 16 residues. The DNA of the CDR3 is TGCGCCAGCAGCCAAGGATGGGGAGCGGGGGGAGAGACCCAGTACTTC. As protein: CASSQGWGAGGETQYF.

The gene calls are TRBV2 and TRBJ2-7, with D possibly matching TRBD1 (6 bases). The CDR3 consists of 12 residues. Trimming left V 8 bases short and J 2 bases short, with 10 bases between. CDR1 SNHLY and CDR2 FYNNEI come from the germline V gene. The CDR3, as DNA: TGTGCCAGCCACAGGGAGACCTACGAGCAGTACGTC. This gives the protein CASHRETYEQYV.

This clone was seen a handful of times. The gene calls are TRBV6-5 and TRBJ2-2; 7 bases agree with TRBD2. Germline loops: CDR1 MNHEY, CDR2 SVGAGI. There are 15 residues in the CDR3. V trimming: 3 bases; J trimming: 6 bases; junction bases outside the gene matches: 7. CDR3 nucleotide sequence: TGTGCCAGCAGTTATCTGGGGGGGTTGGCCGGGGAGCTGTTTTTT. Its protein product is CASSYLGGLAGELFF.

The rearrangement links TRBV20-1 to TRBJ2-7, with D possibly matching TRBD1 (5 bases). Trimming removed 6 bases at V and 5 bases at J, with 11 bases between. The CDR3 consists of 11 residues. The germline V gene encodes CDR1 DFQATT and CDR2 SNEGSKA (reference sequence). CDR3 loop: CSAQQADEQYV. The CDR3 DNA follows: TGCAGTGCCCAACAGGCCGACGAGCAGTACGTC.

The table lists this clone with a count of one. This sequence joins TRBV7-9 and TRBJ1-1; a possible D gene is TRBD1 (6 bases). The CDR3 runs 11 residues. Trimming removed 5 bases at V and 7 bases at J, with 8 bases between. CDR1 and CDR2 (germline): SEHNR, FQNEAQ (reference sequence). The CDR3 sequence is CASSPDSEAFF. Here the CDR3 DNA reads TGTGCCAGCAGCCCGGACAGTGAAGCTTTCTTT. Full variable domain (rest looked up from reference TRBV7-9 and TRBJ1-1): DTGVSQNPRHKITKRGQNVTFRCDPISEHNRLYWYRQTLGQGPEFLTYFQNEAQLEKSRLLSDRFSAERPKGSFSTLEIQRTEQGDSAMYLCASSPDSEAFFGQGTRLTVV.

This chain uses TRBV6-4 with TRBJ2-3; 8 bases map to TRBD1. V lost 6 bases to trimming and J lost 6 bases; unmatched junction nucleotides: 5. Per germline, CDR1 MRHNA and CDR2 SNTAGT. The length of the CDR3 is 13 residues. The CDR3 DNA reads TGTGCCAGCAGCGGACAGGGTGGTGATACGCAGTATTTT. This codes for CASSGQGGDTQYF.